These T cell receptor beta chains were read from a single sample in a study of CD8+CD57+ T cells in acquired aplastic anemia. TCRdb re-called the reads through MiXCR, storing one row per CDR3 protein. The data contain 50,000 to 65,000 distinct CDR3 sequences, 55% to 70% of them singletons. The sample taken for sequencing was sorted CD4+, CD8+, or CD8+CD57+ T cells (not recorded which) from PBMCs. Receptor source: a human donor with aplastic anemia. Each CDR3 is given with its conserved first and last residue. The order of the fields is J gene, V gene, D gene, CDR3 protein. A D gene is named only where the DNA matches it firmly.

>TRBJ2-1|TRBV14|NA
CASSQDREQFF
>TRBJ2-5|TRBV10-2|NA
CASSATGQETQYF
>TRBJ2-1|TRBV29-1|NA
CSVEVRASREQFF
>TRBJ1-2|TRBV15|TRBD1
CATSRDGGTGESYTF
>TRBJ2-3|TRBV19|NA
CASSKTVYDTQYF
>TRBJ1-5|TRBV19|NA
CASSTGRQPQHF
>TRBJ1-1|TRBV29-1|NA
CSVPQLEAFF
>TRBJ1-1|TRBV7-8|NA
CASSSRGQITEDTEAFF
>TRBJ2-7|TRBV4-2|NA
CASSQDTGINYEQYF
>TRBJ2-1|TRBV20-1|NA
CSARVRDAVYEQFF
>TRBJ1-2|TRBV7-2|NA
CASSLAGYGYTF
>TRBJ2-2|TRBV4-1|TRBD1
CASSQTGGLTGELFF
>TRBJ2-3|TRBV7-3|NA
CASSLRAASTDTQYF
>TRBJ1-2|TRBV24-1|NA
CATSDPGRAGDGYTF
>TRBJ1-4|TRBV2|NA
CASSPNTGSNEKLFF
>TRBJ2-7|TRBV29-1|NA
CSVAPSDGPYEQYF
>TRBJ2-3|TRBV9|NA
CASSVAGASSTDTQYF
>TRBJ1-2|TRBV19|TRBD1
CASSLTGMGGGYTF
>TRBJ1-2|TRBV29-1|NA
CSAPGTGEYGYTF
>TRBJ1-6|TRBV19|TRBD1
CASRTGQDYNSPLHF
>TRBJ2-6|TRBV2|NA
CASSGGDSGGASGANVLTF
>TRBJ2-7|TRBV10-3|TRBD1
CAIRSADRASYEQYF
>TRBJ1-1|TRBV9|TRBD1
CASSGQGFDTEAFF
>TRBJ2-3|TRBV7-3|NA
CASSSAGGTDTQYF
>TRBJ2-3|TRBV5-1|NA
CASSLQPDTQYF
>TRBJ2-5|TRBV7-9|NA
CATTADWTQYF
>TRBJ2-7|TRBV19|NA
CASSIWAGESYEQYF
>TRBJ2-3|TRBV25-1|NA
CASSDSGYTDTQYF
>TRBJ1-1|TRBV7-8|NA
CASSPKTGLDNSDVAFF
>TRBJ2-3|TRBV6-4|TRBD2
CASSPSGDTDTQYF
>TRBJ2-1|TRBV5-1|NA
CASSLGQRSEQFF
>TRBJ2-7|TRBV7-8|NA
CASSSAGTYEQYF
>TRBJ1-1|TRBV2|TRBD1
CASTSRGTMNTEAFF
>TRBJ1-6|TRBV10-3|NA
CATLDSDPSPLHF
>TRBJ2-2|TRBV29-1|NA
CSAQVPNTGELFF
>TRBJ2-3|TRBV10-3|TRBD2
CASSSKAGGLVDTQYF